The next 9 T cell receptor beta chains were all read from a single sample in a study of T cells in Graves' hyperthyroidism and ophthalmopathy. From RNA transcripts, TCR beta CDR3 regions were amplified. The study used the HTBI primer set for a first-round RT-PCR of the TCR CDR3. TCRdb redid the calling of the multiplex PCR reads with MiXCR, one entry per CDR3 protein. The repertoire holds about 280,000 distinct CDR3 sequences, with less than 30% as singletons. What was sequenced was blood. The receptors come from a man in his forties with Graves' hyperthyroidism that later progressed to Graves' ophthalmopathy.

This clonotype was found many times. The chain combines TRBV20-1 with TRBJ1-2, with D possibly being TRBD1 (5 bases). Germline V gene sequence: CDR1 DFQATT, CDR2 SNEGSKA (reference sequence). This CDR3 region has 11 residues. CDR3 in DNA: TGCAGGGAGGGGTCTACGGGAGGCTACACCTTC. It specifies CREGSTGGYTF.

At least ten counts were recorded for this clonotype. The chain joins TRBV6-1 to TRBJ1-6, with a weak D call TRBD1 (5 bases). Per the germline V gene, CDR1 is MNHNS and CDR2 is SASEGT. Between the trimmed V and J ends, which lost 1 base and 9 bases, there was a span of 10 bases. The CDR3 totals 14 residues. CDR3 DNA sequence: TGTGCCAGCAGTGAAGTCCGGGACCTTTCACCCCTCCACTTT. It codes for CASSEVRDLSPLHF.

As concerns this clonotype: A read error may explain this, as a much larger clone is one base away. The chain links TRBV6-2 or TRBV6-3 to TRBJ2-7; D not resolved. Germline CDR1 MNHEY, CDR2 SVGEGT. Trimming removed 6 bases from V and 3 bases from J, with 6 bases in between. This CDR3 comprises 11 residues. CDR3 sequence: CASRGIYEQYF. The CDR3 nucleotides read TGTGCCAGCAGGGGAATCTACGAGCAGTACTTC.

This clonotype was observed a few times. The rearrangement links TRBV12-3 or TRBV12-4 to TRBJ2-7, with TRBD2 identical over 7 bases. With V trimmed by 5 bases and J by 4 bases, 11 bases remained unmatched. The CDR3 is 15 amino acids. CDR3 DNA sequence: TGTGCCAGCAGTCTCGACACTAGCGAAGGTTACGAGCAGTACTTC. This translates into CASSLDTSEGYEQYF.

This clonotype was seen ten or more times. The chain links TRBV28 to TRBJ1-5, with D possibly being TRBD1 (5 bases). V was pared by 2 bases and J by 5 bases, with 13 bases between. This CDR3 is built from 15 residues. CDR1 and CDR2 (germline): MDHEN, SYDVKM. The CDR3 spells CASSLTDRGHQPQHF. The CDR3 coding sequence is TGTGCCAGCAGTTTAACAGACAGAGGGCATCAGCCCCAGCATTTT.

This clonotype was counted many times. The J gene is TRBJ2-6, the V gene TRBV28; TRBD2 agrees at 7 bases. The CDR3 is made up of 18 amino acids. J lost 0 bases, V lost 3 bases, and 8 bases had no gene match. Germline V gives CDR1 MDHEN, CDR2 SYDVKM. The DNA for the CDR3 is TGTGCCAGCAGTTTCTTGGCTAGCGGACCCTCTGGGGCCAACGTCCTGACTTTC. This gives the protein CASSFLASGPSGANVLTF.

This chain uses TRBV25-1 with TRBJ2-7, with TRBD1 identical over 7 bases. CDR3 length equals 14 residues. The trim removed 7 bases at V and 1 base at J, leaving 7 bases unmatched. Per the germline V gene, CDR1 is MGHDK and CDR2 is SYGVNS. CDR3 amino acids: CASKFPGQSYEQYF. DNA of the CDR3: TGTGCCAGCAAATTTCCGGGACAGTCCTACGAGCAGTACTTC.

The V and J genes are TRBV30 and TRBJ2-2, with D possibly matching TRBD1 (6 bases). This CDR3 has 15 residues. Trimming removed 4 bases at V and 5 bases at J, with 17 bases between. Germline CDR1 is GTSNPN and CDR2 is SVGIG (reference sequence). In DNA form, the CDR3 reads TGTGCCTGGACGCGCAGGGGTTTATTGACCGGGGAGCTGTTTTTT. Protein product: CAWTRRGLLTGELFF.

This clonotype appeared many times. The rearrangement joins TRBV9 to TRBJ2-5, with no clear D. Trimming took off 0 bases at V and 1 base at J, with 4 bases between the two ends. The CDR3 extends over 13 amino acids. Per the germline V gene, CDR1 is SGDLS and CDR2 is YYNGEE. The CDR3 nucleotides read TGTGCCAGCAGCGTAGACATCCAAGAGACCCAGTACTTC. Amino acid sequence: CASSVDIQETQYF.